Presented here are 23 T cell receptor beta chains from one specimen sequenced in a study of blood T cell repertoires in COVID-19 (dated by TCRdb to about 2020). Library construction relied on the immunoSEQ multiplex PCR assay. TCRdb mirrors the immuneACCESS table, restricted to in-frame sequences. Some clones are absent from its copies; in checked studies, under half trace to an unresolved V gene, and the reason for the others is unknown. The table for this sample lists some 300,000 clones; roughly 90% of them were counted only once. Under 3% of the sample is taken by the ten largest. The sequenced sample was PBMCs or T cells enriched from blood (not recorded which). The receptors were sampled from a woman aged 50 to 60 who had been exposed to COVID-19.

This clone was detected once. This rearrangement joins TRBV7-9 to TRBJ2-3, with D maybe TRBD2 (6 bases). Germline V gene lookup returns CDR1 SEHNR and CDR2 FQNEAQ (reference sequence). The CDR3 length is 14 residues. The germline V and J ends were trimmed by 5 bases and 2 bases, with 11 bases remaining between them. For the CDR3, the DNA is TGTGCCAGCAGCCCAGGAGGGAACACAGATACGCAGTATTTT. Translation gives CASSPGGNTDTQYF.

This clone showed up just once. This chain joins TRBV9 and TRBJ2-1; TRBD1 matches 8 bases. This CDR3 region has 19 residues. V was clipped by 0 bases and J by 5 bases; unmatched bases: 16. Germline V CDR1 and CDR2: SGDLS, YYNGEE. CDR3 in DNA: TGTGCCAGCAGCGTAGCGCGGGACAGGAACCTGGTCACTGACAATGAGCAGTTCTTC. Encoded protein: CASSVARDRNLVTDNEQFF. Full variable domain (rest looked up from reference TRBV9 and TRBJ2-1): DSGVTQTPKHLITATGQRVTLRCSPRSGDLSVYWYQQSLDQGLQFLIQYYNGEERAKGNILERFSAQQFPDLHSELNLSSLELGDSALYFCASSVARDRNLVTDNEQFFGPGTRLTVL.

The chain recombines TRBV30 with TRBJ1-5; D is uncertain. Trimming stripped 0 bases from V and 4 bases from J, with 7 bases between. Germline assignment: CDR1 GTSNPN and CDR2 SVGIG (reference sequence). This CDR3 has 13 amino acids. This CDR3 reads CAWSVERNQPQHF. Written as DNA, the CDR3 is TGTGCCTGGAGTGTTGAGCGGAATCAGCCCCAGCATTTT.

The chain uses TRBV5-1 and TRBJ2-3, with 12 bases aligning to TRBD2. V gave up 4 bases and J gave up 5 bases; unmatched junction bases: 14. The length of the CDR3 is 18 residues. Germline CDR1 SGHRS, CDR2 YFSETQ. Here the CDR3 DNA reads TGCGCCAGCAGCGATACTAGCGGGGGGCCTGGTTGGAAAGATACGCAGTATTTT. Its protein product is CASSDTSGGPGWKDTQYF.

This sequence joins TRBV11-2 and TRBJ2-5; 8 bases line up with TRBD2. CDR3 size: 14 residues. V was clipped by 5 bases and J by 7 bases; unmatched bases: 9. The germline CDR1 and CDR2 sequences are SGHAT and FQNNGV. CDR3 nucleotide sequence: TGTGCCAGCAGCCTGCACCGGGCGGGAGGGACCCAGTACTTC. This sequence encodes CASSLHRAGGTQYF. The whole variable domain, filled in from reference TRBV11-2 and TRBJ2-5, reads EAGVAQSPRYKIIEKRQSVAFWCNPISGHATLYWYQQILGQGPKLLIQFQNNGVVDDSQLPKDRFSAERLKGVDSTLKIQPAKLEDSAVYLCASSLHRAGGTQYFGPGTRLLVL.

The chain couples TRBV4-1 to TRBJ2-1; TRBD1 agrees at 8 bases. This CDR3 is built from 15 residues. The germline V gene has CDR1 MGHRA and CDR2 YSYEKL. Trimming removed 4 bases from V and 4 bases from J; junction bases left unmatched: 6. The CDR3 region is CASSPGQGSYNEQFF. The CDR3 DNA follows: TGCGCCAGCAGCCCAGGACAGGGATCTTACAATGAGCAGTTCTTC.

The CDR3 is CASSPTPTSRTDTQYF. The DNA of the CDR3 is TGTGCCAGCAGCCCGACCCCGACTAGCCGCACAGATACGCAGTATTTT. The chain has TRBV5-4 and TRBJ2-3, with 7 bases lining up with TRBD2. Unmatched junction bases numbered 9, after V lost 4 bases and J lost 1 base. CDR3 size: 16 residues. Looked up from germline, CDR1 is SGHNT and CDR2 is YYREEE (reference sequence).

The gene calls are TRBV25-1 and TRBJ1-1; no clear D gene. V gave up 5 bases and J gave up 2 bases, with 15 bases separating them. Per the germline V gene, CDR1 is MGHDK and CDR2 is SYGVNS. The CDR3 length is 15 residues. The chain's CDR3 is CASSRSSGFNTEAFF. The CDR3, as DNA: TGTGCCAGCAGTAGGAGCTCGGGGTTCAACACTGAAGCTTTCTTT.

The chain joins TRBV25-1 to TRBJ1-1, with a weak D call TRBD1 (5 bases). CDR1 is MGHDK and CDR2 is SYGVNS in the germline V gene. The V gene lost 3 bases and the J gene lost 4 bases, with 15 bases spanning the gap. The CDR3 has 15 residues. As DNA, the CDR3 is TGTGCCAGCAGTGATCGGGGGATGTACGGCACTGAAGCTTTCTTT. It specifies CASSDRGMYGTEAFF.

The J gene is TRBJ2-2, the V gene TRBV3-1 (or the pseudogene TRBV3-2), with 8 bases identical to TRBD1. The CDR3 consists of 17 residues. With 1 base clipped from V and 4 bases from J, the junction kept 8 bases outside the gene matches. Germline values: CDR1 LGHDT, CDR2 YNNKEL (reference sequence). The CDR3 spells CASSQGPGGLSTGELFF. CDR3 bases: TGTGCCAGCAGCCAAGGTCCAGGGGGCTTGAGCACCGGGGAGCTGTTTTTT.

The chain joins TRBV10-3 to TRBJ2-2; D uncertain. The germline gives CDR1 ENHRY, CDR2 SYGVKD. Deletions cut 2 bases from V and 1 base from J, with 8 bases between. The CDR3 sequence is 15 residues long. The CDR3 loop reads CAISEPTRNTGELFF. The DNA for the CDR3 is TGTGCCATCAGTGAGCCTACGAGGAACACCGGGGAGCTGTTTTTT.

This clone has a handful of counts. The chain links TRBV4-2 to TRBJ2-2; 12 bases map to TRBD2. CDR3 length equals 18 residues. Looked up from germline, CDR1 is LGHNA and CDR2 is YNFKEQ. The V gene end was trimmed by 0 bases and the J gene end by 7 bases; junction bases not matched to a gene: 9. CDR3 loop: CASSQDGLAGGPDGELFF. Written as DNA, the CDR3 is TGTGCCAGCAGCCAAGATGGGCTAGCGGGGGGGCCCGACGGGGAGCTGTTTTTT.

The chain recombines TRBV15 with TRBJ1-5, with D unclear. V was shortened by 5 bases and J by 0 bases, with 20 bases between the two germline ends. Germline V gene sequence: CDR1 LNHNV, CDR2 YYDKDF (reference sequence). This CDR3 has 18 residues. The CDR3: CATSATKVAAYSNQPQHF. Written as DNA, the CDR3 is TGTGCCACCAGCGCGACGAAAGTGGCAGCGTATAGCAATCAGCCCCAGCATTTT.

The V call is TRBV10-3, the J call TRBJ1-1, with D unclear. The CDR3 totals 13 residues. V lost 6 bases to trimming and J lost 1 base, with 9 bases between them. The germline V gene has CDR1 ENHRY and CDR2 SYGVKD. The CDR3 DNA follows: TGTGCCATCAGAAGGACTGAGAACACTGAAGCTTTCTTT. Its protein is CAIRRTENTEAFF.

The rearrangement uses TRBV27 and TRBJ2-1; 8 bases match TRBD2. The CDR3 consists of 15 residues. V lost 4 bases and J lost 5; bases outside the gene matches: 7. Germline assignment: CDR1 MNHEY and CDR2 SMNVEV (reference sequence). The CDR3 coding sequence is TGTGCCAGCAGTTGGGGGGGACTAGGTCACAATGAGCAGTTCTTC. It translates to CASSWGGLGHNEQFF.

This clone was found a few times. The chain carries TRBV5-4 and TRBJ1-2, with a weak D call TRBD1 (6 bases). V was pared by 0 bases and J by 4 bases, with 19 bases between. Germline CDR1 and CDR2: SGHNT and YYREEE (reference sequence). The CDR3 length is 17 residues. The CDR3 here is CASSLDKVRDIGYGYTF. CDR3 coding DNA: TGTGCCAGCAGCTTGGATAAAGTCCGGGACATAGGCTATGGCTACACCTTC.

V and J are TRBV7-2 and TRBJ2-5; the match to TRBD2 covers 12 bases. The V gene's germline CDR1 is SGHTA and CDR2 FQGNSA. This CDR3 is 16 amino acids long. J gave up 5 bases and V 3 bases, and 7 bases lay outside the gene matches. The CDR3 loop is CASSFPSGGGRETQYF. The CDR3 coding sequence is TGTGCCAGCAGCTTTCCTAGCGGGGGGGGTCGGGAGACCCAGTACTTC.

The CDR3 DNA reads TGTGCCAGCAGTGCGATACGAAATCAGCCCCAGCATTTT. This codes for CASSAIRNQPQHF. This chain joins TRBV28 and TRBJ1-5; D call uncertain. Germline loops: CDR1 MDHEN, CDR2 SYDVKM. The CDR3 length is 13 residues. Trimming left V 5 bases short and J 4 bases short, with 9 bases between.

V and J are TRBV7-2 and TRBJ2-3; 8 bases map to TRBD1. CDR3 length: 16 residues. Unmatched junction bases numbered 3, after V lost 0 bases and J lost 1 base. Germline CDR1 and CDR2: SGHTA and FQGNSA. Written as DNA, the CDR3 is TGTGCCAGCAGCTTAGCCCCGACAGGGGGCACAGATACGCAGTATTTT. It yields the protein CASSLAPTGGTDTQYF.

The chain combines TRBV24-1 with TRBJ2-1, with TRBD2 matching 10 bases. CDR3 length: 14 residues. Germline V gene data show CDR1 as KGHDR and CDR2 as SFDVKD. The ends lost 4 bases at V and 6 bases at J; junction bases unmatched: 2. In nucleotides, the CDR3 is TGTGCCACCAGTGAAGCGGGGGGGCTCAATGAGCAGTTCTTC. Its protein is CATSEAGGLNEQFF.

The chain joins TRBV29-1 to TRBJ2-7; tentatively, D is TRBD1 (5 bases). Deletions cut 7 bases from V and 0 bases from J, with 22 bases between. Germline V CDR1 and CDR2: SQVTM, ANQGSEA. CDR3 length: 16 amino acids. The chain's CDR3 is CSANKHQGWGSYEQYF. CDR3 in DNA: TGCAGCGCAAACAAGCACCAGGGTTGGGGCTCCTACGAGCAGTACTTC.

The chain employs TRBV2 and TRBJ2-5, with a possible D match to TRBD2 (6 bases). Trimming pared 5 bases from V and 2 bases from J, leaving 18 bases between. CDR1 and CDR2 from the germline V gene are SNHLY and FYNNEI. The CDR3 is 16 amino acids. In DNA form, the CDR3 reads TGTGCCAGCAGTACCCGACGGGGGTTGGGACAAGAGACCCAGTACTTC. The encoded protein is CASSTRRGLGQETQYF. Filled out from reference TRBV2 and TRBJ2-5, the complete variable domain reads EPEVTQTPSHQVTQMGQEVILRCVPISNHLYFYWYRQILGQKVEFLVSFYNNEISEKSEIFDDQFSVERPDGSNFTLKIRSTKLEDSAMYFCASSTRRGLGQETQYFGPGTRLLVL.

A single count supports this clone. This sequence joins TRBV28 and TRBJ1-1; D ambiguous. Trimming shortened V by 2 bases and J by 6 bases, and 10 bases separated the two germline ends. The CDR3 sequence is 13 residues long. Germline V gene sequence: CDR1 MDHEN, CDR2 SYDVKM. CDR3 in DNA: TGTGCCAGCAGTTTAGAGCGGGGAGCTGAAGCTTTCTTT. The encoded protein is CASSLERGAEAFF.